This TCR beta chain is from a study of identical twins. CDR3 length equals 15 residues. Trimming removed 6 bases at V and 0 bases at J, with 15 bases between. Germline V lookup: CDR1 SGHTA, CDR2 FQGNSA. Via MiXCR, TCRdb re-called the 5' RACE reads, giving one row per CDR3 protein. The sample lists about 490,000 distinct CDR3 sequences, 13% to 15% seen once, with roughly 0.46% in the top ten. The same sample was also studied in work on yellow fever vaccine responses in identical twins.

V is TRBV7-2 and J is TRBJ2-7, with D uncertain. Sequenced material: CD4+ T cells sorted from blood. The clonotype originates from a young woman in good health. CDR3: CASRLPLGASYEQYF. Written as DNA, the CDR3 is TGTGCCAGCAGACTCCCGCTGGGCGCCTCCTACGAGCAGTACTTC.